This T cell receptor (beta chain) appears in the sequencing data of a study of beta chain features in type 1 diabetes (dated by TCRdb to 2017 to 2018). Concerning the study at large: Mean age, gender distribution, total cell number and subset yield did not differ between patients and healthy donors. The study compared TCRB repertoires of sorted circulating CD4+ T cell subsets between recently diagnosed type 1 diabetes patients and matched healthy donors. Whereas all 30 or so donors provided naive and central memory subsets, regulatory and stem cell-like memory subsets were isolated from just 8 patients and about eight healthy donors. A total of roughly 100 million sorted cells were examined across all samples, and a strong correlation was observed between cell number per subset and RNA yield. Results and caveats for the whole study, not just this receptor: At VDJ recombination sites, type 1 diabetes patients had fewer insertions and more deleted nucleotides, which implies abnormalities in thymic rearrangement. Type 1 diabetes patients showed a moderate but significant shortening of TCRB CDR3 length in all four CD4+ subsets. Because small numbers of individuals were included in the HLA sub-analyses, any influence of HLA type on TCRB rearrangement was left unresolved. Naive, central memory and regulatory TCRB repertoires appeared to be more alike among patients than among healthy donors. Because cDNA rather than genomic DNA was sequenced, highly expressing activated cells could have been over-represented, although no difference in activation and CD3 levels was found between groups. PCR may preferentially amplify shorter templates, but because patient and control samples were amplified and corrected together, any resulting skew would affect both groups equally.

V and J are truncated by 0 bases and 8 bases respectively, leaving an intervening sequence of 22 bases. CDR1 is given as LGHNA and CDR2 as YSLEER, both from the germline V gene. Spanning cysteine to phenylalanine, the CDR3 consists of 18 amino acids. Only the CDR3 part of the read is kept: 54 bases, read in frame from the first base. The High Capacity cDNA Reverse Transcription Kit was used to reverse transcribe all of the isolated RNA, meaning that expressed TCRB transcripts were what got sequenced. Deep immunoSEQ sequencing was applied to naive, central memory and regulatory T cell samples, giving an average of around 3.8 million total reads per sample. Sorted cells were lysed in RLT buffer, and RNA was extracted using DNase-treated RNeasy Micro or Mini kits according to cell number. Each cell subset was processed separately to prevent cross-contamination, with patient and healthy donor samples processed together. TCRB sequences were amplified from cDNA with the immunoSEQ multiplex PCR, producing 87-bp fragments spanning the CDR3 region. The amplicons were sequenced using the Illumina HiSeq platform. The study's processing was this. Synthetic template baselines were used to correct PCR bias computationally, reads within Hamming distance 2 were collapsed together, and singletons that could not be merged were discarded. Reads were aligned against IMGT so that V, D and J genes, CDR3 length and insertions or deletions at six rearrangement sites could be assigned. Within each subset, clonotype counts were normalized to the number of sorted cells before true diversity and Gini coefficients were calculated with the tcR R package. The overlap coefficient, calculated on TCRB nucleotide sequences, was used to measure repertoire sharing. Out-of-frame TCRB sequences from naive cells were analyzed as a proxy for the pre-selection repertoire. Drawn from immuneACCESS, this table holds only the in-frame rearrangements with V and J called that TCRdb kept. Clones are partly lost; checked studies trace under half to an unresolved V gene and leave the rest unexplained. Clone size and the V and J calls come from that table; the DNA yielded D and trimming. Counted in this sample were fewer than 450,000 clones; about 13% of them appeared once. Nearly 0.015% of the sample is in the top ten clones.

Each donor gave one peripheral blood draw, roughly 0.12 L on average, collected into heparinised tubes. A BD FACSAria II and a panel including CD45RO, CCR7, CD25, CD127, CD95 and CD27 were used to sort naive, central memory, regulatory and stem cell-like memory CD4+ T cells. Purity was above 95% for every sorted population. PBMCs were isolated right away by Lymphoprep density gradient centrifugation and were stained directly, without culture. So that batch effects would be minimized, each experiment stained and sorted samples in pairs, pairing one healthy donor with one patient. A note on this clone: There is no known antigen for this receptor. One base away there is no much larger clone; base qualities are not given.

The chain couples TRBV4-3 to TRBJ1-4; the best D guess is TRBD1, with 5 bases matching. The material sequenced was naive CD4+ T cells from blood. What the cell subset or site label conveys for this sample: true naive CD4+ T cells. This TCR derives from a young woman with type 1 diabetes. The CDR3 region: CASSQDREVGGEREKLFF. The bases read TGCGCCAGCAGCCAAGATCGGGAGGTGGGAGGGGAGCGAGAAAAACTGTTTTTT.